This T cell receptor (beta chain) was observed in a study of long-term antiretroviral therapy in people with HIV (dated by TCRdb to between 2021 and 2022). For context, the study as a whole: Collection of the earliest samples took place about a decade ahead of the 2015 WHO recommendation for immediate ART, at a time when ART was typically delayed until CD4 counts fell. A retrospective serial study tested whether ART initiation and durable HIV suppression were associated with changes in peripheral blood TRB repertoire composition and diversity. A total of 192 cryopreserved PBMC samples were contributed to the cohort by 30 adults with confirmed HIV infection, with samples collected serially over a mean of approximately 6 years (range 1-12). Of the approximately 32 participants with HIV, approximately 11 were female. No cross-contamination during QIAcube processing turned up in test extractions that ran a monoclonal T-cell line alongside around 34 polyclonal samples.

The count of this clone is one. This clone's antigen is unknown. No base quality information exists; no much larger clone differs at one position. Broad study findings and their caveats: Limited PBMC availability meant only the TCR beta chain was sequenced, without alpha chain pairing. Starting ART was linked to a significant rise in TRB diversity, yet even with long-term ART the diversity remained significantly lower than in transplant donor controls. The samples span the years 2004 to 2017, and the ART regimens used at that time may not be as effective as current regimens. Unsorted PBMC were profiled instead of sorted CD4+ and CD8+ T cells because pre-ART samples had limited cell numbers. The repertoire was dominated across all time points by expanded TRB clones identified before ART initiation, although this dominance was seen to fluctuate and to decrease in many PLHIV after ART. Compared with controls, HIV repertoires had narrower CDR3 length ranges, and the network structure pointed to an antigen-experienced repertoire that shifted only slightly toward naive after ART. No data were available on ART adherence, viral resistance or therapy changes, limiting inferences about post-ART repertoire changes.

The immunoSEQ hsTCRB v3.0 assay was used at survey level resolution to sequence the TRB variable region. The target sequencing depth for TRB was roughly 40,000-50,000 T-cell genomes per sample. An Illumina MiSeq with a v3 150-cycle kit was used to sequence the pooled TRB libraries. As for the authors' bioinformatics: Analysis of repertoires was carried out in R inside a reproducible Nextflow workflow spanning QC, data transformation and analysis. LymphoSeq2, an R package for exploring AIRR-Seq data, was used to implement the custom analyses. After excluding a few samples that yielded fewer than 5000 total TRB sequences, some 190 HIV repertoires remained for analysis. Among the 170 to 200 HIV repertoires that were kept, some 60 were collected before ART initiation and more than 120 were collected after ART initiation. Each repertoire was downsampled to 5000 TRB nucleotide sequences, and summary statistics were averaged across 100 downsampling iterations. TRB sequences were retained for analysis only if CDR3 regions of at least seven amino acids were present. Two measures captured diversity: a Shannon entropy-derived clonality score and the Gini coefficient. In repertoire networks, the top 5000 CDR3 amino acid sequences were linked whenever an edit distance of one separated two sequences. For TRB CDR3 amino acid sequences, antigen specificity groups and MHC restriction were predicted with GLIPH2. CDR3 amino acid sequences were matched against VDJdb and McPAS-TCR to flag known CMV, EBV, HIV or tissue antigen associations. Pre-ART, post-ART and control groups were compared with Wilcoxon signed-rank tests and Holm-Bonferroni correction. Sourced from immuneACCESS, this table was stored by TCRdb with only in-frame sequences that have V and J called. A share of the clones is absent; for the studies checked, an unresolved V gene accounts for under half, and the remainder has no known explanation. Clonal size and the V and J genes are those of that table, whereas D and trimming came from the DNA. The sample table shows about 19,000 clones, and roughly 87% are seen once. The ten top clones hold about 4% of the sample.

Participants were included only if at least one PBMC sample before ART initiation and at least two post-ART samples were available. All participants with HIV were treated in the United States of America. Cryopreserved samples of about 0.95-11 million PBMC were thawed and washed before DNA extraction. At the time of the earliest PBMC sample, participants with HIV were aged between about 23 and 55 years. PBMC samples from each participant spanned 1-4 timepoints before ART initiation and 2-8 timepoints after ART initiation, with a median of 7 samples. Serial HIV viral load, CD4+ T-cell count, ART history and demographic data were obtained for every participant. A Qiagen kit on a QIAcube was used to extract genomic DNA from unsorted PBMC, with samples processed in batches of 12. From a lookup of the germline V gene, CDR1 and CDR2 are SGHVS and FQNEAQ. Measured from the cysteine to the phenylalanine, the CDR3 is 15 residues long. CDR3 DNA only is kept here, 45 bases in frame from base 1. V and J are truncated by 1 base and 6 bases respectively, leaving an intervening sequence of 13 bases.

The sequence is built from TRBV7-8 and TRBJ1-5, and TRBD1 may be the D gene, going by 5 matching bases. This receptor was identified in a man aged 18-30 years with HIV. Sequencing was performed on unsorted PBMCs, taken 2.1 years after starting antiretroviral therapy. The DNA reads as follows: TGTGCCAGCAGCTTAGGGGGCGGGGGAACTCAGCCCCAGCATTTT. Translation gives CASSLGGGGTQPQHF.